This TCR beta chain was retrieved from a study of T cell responses to AZD1222 COVID-19 vaccine. General observations from the study: The number of AZD1222 recipients seropositive at baseline was only 5 to 7. Spike-wide coverage was observed for vaccine-associated CD4 TCRs, with dominant responses at 160-218 and 743-854. Donor demographics were predominantly white British with a female majority; clonal diversity may be underestimated.

Comment on this clone: Its antigen is not known.

TCRdb's copy holds only in-frame clones and misses some; the assay was immunoSEQ multiplex PCR. The sample has 170,000 or so clones, about nine tenths seen once. V shed 0 bases, J shed 4 bases, and the junction held 17 bases outside the gene matches. The germline gives CDR1 LGHDT, CDR2 YNNKEL (reference sequence). The length of the CDR3 is 20 residues. The chain joins TRBV3-1 (or the pseudogene TRBV3-2) to TRBJ1-4, with 7 bases identical to TRBD1. Sequencing used peripheral blood, obtained on day 0 of AZD1222 vaccination. This clonotype was sampled from an adult in good health. This chain's CDR3 is CASSQDAVGAGGRDNEKLFF. DNA for the CDR3: TGTGCCAGCAGCCAAGACGCGGTCGGTGCAGGGGGAAGGGATAATGAAAAACTGTTTTTT.